The next 30 T cell receptor beta chains were all read from a single sample in a study of blood T cell repertoires in COVID-19. Profiling relied on immunoSEQ multiplex PCR, and the TCRdb table lists in-frame clones only, not all of them. The data show some 190,000 clones, roughly 83% seen once. Sequencing used PBMCs or T cells enriched from blood (not recorded which). These receptors originate from a man aged 40-49 years with acute COVID-19.

The chain combines TRBV4-1 with TRBJ2-5, with D possibly TRBD1 on 6 matching bases. Trimming left V 1 base short and J 4 bases short, with 10 bases between. CDR1 is MGHRA, CDR2 YSYEKL, per germline. The length of the CDR3 is 14 residues. CDR3 coding DNA: TGCGCCAGCAGCCAAGGGGTCAGGGGAGAGACCCAGTACTTC. Translating gives CASSQGVRGETQYF.

V usage is TRBV6-4 and J usage is TRBJ2-6, with TRBD2 matching over 10 bases. Trimming took 4 bases from V and 2 from J; bases not matched to a gene: 11. CDR3 length: 19 residues. The V gene's germline CDR1 is MRHNA and CDR2 SNTAGT. The CDR3 bases are TGTGCCAGCAGTGTAGCCGGGACTAGCGCTGGTACTGGGGCCAACGTCCTGACTTTC. Residues: CASSVAGTSAGTGANVLTF.

This chain connects TRBV5-1 to TRBJ2-7; TRBD2 matches 10 bases. The CDR3 covers 15 residues. Trimming at V came to 1 base and at J to 4 bases, leaving 5 bases not matched to a gene. The germline gives CDR1 SGHRS, CDR2 YFSETQ. Here the CDR3 reads CASSLRPSGSYEQYF. The DNA for the CDR3 is TGCGCCAGCAGCTTGAGACCTAGCGGGAGTTACGAGCAGTACTTC.

The chain links TRBV5-1 to TRBJ2-2; 8 nucleotides line up with TRBD1. J lost 6 bases, V lost 4 bases, and 14 bases had no gene match. There are 17 residues in the CDR3. Germline CDR1 and CDR2: SGHRS and YFSETQ. The CDR3 loop reads CASSGDRTGLTPGELFF. The CDR3 bases are TGCGCCAGCAGCGGAGACCGGACAGGGTTGACACCCGGGGAGCTGTTTTTT. Filled out from reference TRBV5-1 and TRBJ2-2, the complete variable domain reads KAGVTQTPRYLIKTRGQQVTLSCSPISGHRSVSWYQQTPGQGLQFLFEYFSETQRNKGNFPGRFSGRQFSNSRSEMNVSTLELGDSALYLCASSGDRTGLTPGELFFGEGSRLTVL.

This clone was seen once. V gene TRBV11-1 combines with J gene TRBJ2-6, with TRBD1 matching 7 bases. CDR3 length: 14 residues. Germline CDR1 and CDR2: SGHAT and FQDESV (reference sequence). V was pared by 4 bases and J by 7 bases, with 4 bases of the junction left unmatched. The CDR3 region has the DNA TGTGCCAGCAGCTCACCAGGGGGAGCCAACGTCCTGACTTTC. This encodes CASSSPGGANVLTF.

The V and J genes are TRBV9 and TRBJ1-3, with 7 bases identical to TRBD1. The CDR3 extends over 15 amino acids. With V trimmed by 3 bases and J by 0 bases, 3 bases remained unmatched. Germline assignment: CDR1 SGDLS and CDR2 YYNGEE. Here the CDR3 reads CASSAGTASGNTIYF. CDR3 DNA: TGTGCCAGCAGCGCCGGGACAGCCTCTGGAAACACCATATATTTT. Supplemented by reference TRBV9 and TRBJ1-3, the full variable domain reads DSGVTQTPKHLITATGQRVTLRCSPRSGDLSVYWYQQSLDQGLQFLIQYYNGEERAKGNILERFSAQQFPDLHSELNLSSLELGDSALYFCASSAGTASGNTIYFGEGSWLTVV.

This clone showed up just once. The J gene is TRBJ2-5, the V gene TRBV28; 7 bases line up with TRBD1. V was pared by 6 bases and J by 2 bases, with 9 bases of the junction left unmatched. This CDR3 has 15 residues. Germline CDR1 and CDR2: MDHEN and SYDVKM. The CDR3 bases are TGTGCCAGCAGCATCTACCGGGACAGTCAAGAGACCCAGTACTTC. This translates into CASSIYRDSQETQYF.

V and J are TRBV28 and TRBJ2-7, with TRBD2 identical over 9 bases. The CDR3 has 15 amino acids. Trimming removed 2 bases from V and 0 bases from J; junction bases left unmatched: 2. Germline CDR1 and CDR2: MDHEN and SYDVKM. For the CDR3, the DNA is TGTGCCAGCAGTTTACGTAGCGGGAGCTCCTACGAGCAGTACTTC. This gives the protein CASSLRSGSSYEQYF. Variable domain in full (rest from reference TRBV28 and TRBJ2-7): DVKVTQSSRYLVKRTGEKVFLECVQDMDHENMFWYRQDPGLGLRLIYFSYDVKMKEKGDIPEGYSVSREKKERFSLILESASTNQTSMYLCASSLRSGSSYEQYFGPGTRLTVT.

The V call is TRBV9, the J call TRBJ2-1; D is ambiguous. The CDR3 has 12 residues. Germline CDR1 reads SGDLS; CDR2 reads YYNGEE. Trimming pared 0 bases from V and 10 bases from J, leaving 8 bases between. The CDR3 here is CASSVEAYEQFF. Written as DNA, the CDR3 is TGTGCCAGCAGCGTAGAAGCTTACGAGCAGTTCTTC. Filled out from reference TRBV9 and TRBJ2-1, the complete variable domain reads DSGVTQTPKHLITATGQRVTLRCSPRSGDLSVYWYQQSLDQGLQFLIQYYNGEERAKGNILERFSAQQFPDLHSELNLSSLELGDSALYFCASSVEAYEQFFGPGTRLTVL.

This clone was observed a few times. The chain carries TRBV30 and TRBJ2-5, with 7 bases matching TRBD2. Trimming cost V 4 bases and J 6 bases; bases outside gene matches: 11. This CDR3 has 14 residues. Germline CDR1 GTSNPN, CDR2 SVGIG (reference sequence). The CDR3, as DNA: TGTGCCTGGAAAAGAGGGGAGGGCCGGAAGACCCAGTACTTC. Translation: CAWKRGEGRKTQYF.

V gene TRBV11-2 combines with J gene TRBJ2-7; TRBD2 matches 9 bases. The CDR3 consists of 14 residues. From germline, CDR1 is SGHAT and CDR2 FQNNGV. The V segment lost 7 bases and the J segment 3 bases; nucleotides outside the gene matches: 7. The CDR3 DNA follows: TGTGCCAGCAAGGCCCTAGCGGGACTCTACGAGCAGTACTTC. Protein product: CASKALAGLYEQYF.

This rearrangement joins TRBV3-1 (or the pseudogene TRBV3-2) to TRBJ2-1; TRBD2 agrees at 8 bases. Losses at the gene ends were 4 bases for V and 10 bases for J; bases not matched to a gene: 6. The germline gives CDR1 LGHDT, CDR2 YNNKEL (reference sequence). The CDR3 sequence is 13 residues long. This chain's CDR3 is CASSLGGATEQFF. CDR3 coding DNA: TGTGCCAGCAGCCTCGGGGGGGCGACGGAGCAGTTCTTC.

This clone has more than one count but fewer than ten. The CDR3: CATTGGLAGETQYF. The CDR3 coding sequence is TGTGCCACCACAGGGGGACTAGCCGGCGAGACCCAGTACTTC. The rearrangement uses TRBV2 and TRBJ2-5, with D tentatively TRBD2 (9 bases). The CDR3 sequence is 14 residues long. Germline loops: CDR1 SNHLY, CDR2 FYNNEI. V lost 10 bases and J 5 bases, leaving 20 bases between the germline ends.

The rearrangement links TRBV4-1 to TRBJ2-2; D is uncertain. The CDR3 is 14 residues long. V was cut by 0 bases and J by 1 base, with 3 bases left in between. Germline-derived CDR1 and CDR2 are MGHRA and YSYEKL. The CDR3 sequence: CASSQELNTGELFF. The DNA for the CDR3 is TGCGCCAGCAGCCAAGAACTGAACACCGGGGAGCTGTTTTTT.

The J gene is TRBJ2-3, the V gene TRBV7-9; 9 nucleotides match TRBD2. The germline CDR1 and CDR2 sequences are SEHNR and FQNEAQ (reference sequence). Trimming at V came to 1 base and at J to 4 bases, leaving 6 bases not matched to a gene. The CDR3 sequence is 16 residues long. The CDR3 DNA follows: TGTGCCAGCAGCTTAGTTGTTAGCGGGAGTTCAGATACGCAGTATTTT. Protein sequence: CASSLVVSGSSDTQYF. Based on the CDR3 plus reference TRBV7-9 and TRBJ2-3, the full variable domain is DTGVSQNPRHKITKRGQNVTFRCDPISEHNRLYWYRQTLGQGPEFLTYFQNEAQLEKSRLLSDRFSAERPKGSFSTLEIQRTEQGDSAMYLCASSLVVSGSSDTQYFGPGTRLTVL.

The V and J genes are TRBV4-2 and TRBJ1-4; maybe TRBD1 (6 bases). Trimming pared 0 bases from V and 7 bases from J, leaving 12 bases between. Germline assignment: CDR1 LGHNA and CDR2 YNFKEQ. This CDR3 is 15 amino acids long. The CDR3 region has the DNA TGTGCCAGCAGCCAAGATGGGGCAGGGGCTGAAAAACTGTTTTTT. This gives the protein CASSQDGAGAEKLFF.

The V and J genes are TRBV12-3 or TRBV12-4 and TRBJ2-7; TRBD1 aligns across 8 bases. This CDR3 is built from 13 residues. After removal of 5 bases from V and 3 bases from J, the junction contained 3 bases not matched to a gene. The CDR3 bases are TGTGCCAGCAGTCTGACAGGGGACTACGAGCAGTACTTC. Amino acid sequence: CASSLTGDYEQYF.

V is TRBV5-4 and J is TRBJ1-1; maybe TRBD1 (5 bases). The CDR3 totals 15 residues. V lost 0 bases and J lost 1, with 10 bases in between. Germline V lookup: CDR1 SGHNT, CDR2 YYREEE (reference sequence). The chain's CDR3 is CASSLDQGRNTEAFF. The CDR3 nucleotides are TGTGCCAGCAGCTTGGATCAGGGCCGGAACACTGAAGCTTTCTTT.

The chain combines TRBV20-1 with TRBJ2-7; the match to TRBD2 covers 10 bases. Trimming removed 3 bases from V and 4 bases from J; junction bases left unmatched: 12. Germline assignment: CDR1 DFQATT and CDR2 SNEGSKA (reference sequence). The CDR3 totals 16 residues. The CDR3 DNA reads as TGCAGTGCTAGTGAGGCTAGCGGGAGTCTTTCGTACGAGCAGTACTTC. This sequence encodes CSASEASGSLSYEQYF.

This chain links TRBV12-3 or TRBV12-4 with TRBJ1-4; tentative D call: TRBD1 (5 bases). The ends were cut back, 6 bases at V and 8 bases at J, with 13 bases in the middle. This CDR3 region has 13 residues. The CDR3 DNA is TGTGCCAGCAGCCGGGGGGGGAGGGAAAAACTGTTTTTT. This encodes CASSRGGREKLFF.

This clone was recorded only once. V and J are TRBV19 and TRBJ2-1; TRBD2 matches at 8 bases. From germline, CDR1 is LNHDA and CDR2 SQIVND (reference sequence). The CDR3 contains 17 residues. V was pared by 3 bases and J by 13 bases, with 20 bases of the junction left unmatched. CDR3 sequence (DNA): TGTGCCAGTAGTATTGGCGGGACTAGTCTTTTCAAGGGGAATCAGTTCTTC. Residues: CASSIGGTSLFKGNQFF. The complete variable domain, with remaining parts taken from reference TRBV19 and TRBJ2-1, reads DGGITQSPKYLFRKEGQNVTLSCEQNLNHDAMYWYRQDPGQGLRLIYYSQIVNDFQKGDIAEGYSVSREKKESFPLTVTSAQKNPTAFYLCASSIGGTSLFKGNQFFGPGTRLTVL.

The chain uses TRBV29-1 and TRBJ2-2; tentatively, D is TRBD2 (5 bases). Trimming left V 4 bases short and J 0 bases short, with 9 bases between. Looked up from germline, CDR1 is SQVTM and CDR2 is ANQGSEA. This CDR3 spans 14 amino acids. Written as DNA, the CDR3 is TGCAGCGTTGGGAATAGCGCGAACACCGGGGAGCTGTTTTTT. Amino acids: CSVGNSANTGELFF.

V gene TRBV19 combines with J gene TRBJ2-1; 7 nucleotides line up with TRBD2. J lost 7 bases, V lost 3 bases, and 6 bases had no gene match. Germline CDR1 and CDR2: LNHDA and SQIVND (reference sequence). This CDR3 contains 14 residues. This CDR3 is CASSIRAGVNEQFF. The CDR3 region has the DNA TGTGCCAGTAGTATCAGGGCGGGAGTAAATGAGCAGTTCTTC.

J is TRBJ2-7 and V is TRBV27, with a tentative D call TRBD2 (6 bases). The CDR3 totals 15 residues. The V gene's germline CDR1 is MNHEY and CDR2 SMNVEV (reference sequence). V was shortened by 1 base and J by 3 bases, with 13 bases between the two germline ends. CDR3 amino acids: CASSLFSGLNYEQYF. The CDR3 DNA reads TGTGCCAGCAGTTTATTTTCGGGACTTAACTACGAGCAGTACTTC.

The chain recombines TRBV2 with TRBJ2-2; tentatively, D is TRBD2 (6 bases). Germline values: CDR1 SNHLY, CDR2 FYNNEI. The ends were cut back, 1 base at V and 2 bases at J, with 8 bases in the middle. This CDR3 is built from 15 residues. For the CDR3, the DNA is TGTGCCAGCAGTGAAGTCGGGGGAAACACCGGGGAGCTGTTTTTT. Translating gives CASSEVGGNTGELFF.

This clone was seen once. This chain links TRBV2 with TRBJ1-5; a weak D match, TRBD1 (6 bases). The germline V and J ends were trimmed by 4 bases and 9 bases, with 10 bases remaining between them. The germline gives CDR1 SNHLY, CDR2 FYNNEI. This CDR3 contains 12 residues. CDR3 DNA: TGTGCCAGCAGTGGACAGGATCGGCCCCAGCATTTT. It codes for CASSGQDRPQHF. The full variable domain, in which reference TRBV2 and TRBJ1-5 provide the parts outside the CDR3, is EPEVTQTPSHQVTQMGQEVILRCVPISNHLYFYWYRQILGQKVEFLVSFYNNEISEKSEIFDDQFSVERPDGSNFTLKIRSTKLEDSAMYFCASSGQDRPQHFGDGTRLSIL.

This clone turned up a few times. The chain joins TRBV5-1 to TRBJ2-1; the D gene is possibly TRBD2 (6 bases). Germline V gives CDR1 SGHRS, CDR2 YFSETQ. Trimming removed 3 bases at V and 2 bases at J, with 12 bases between. This CDR3 is 15 amino acids long. The CDR3 reads CASSSGSRAYNEQFF. CDR3 nucleotides: TGCGCCAGCAGCTCCGGGAGTCGGGCCTACAATGAGCAGTTCTTC.

This sequence joins TRBV5-1 and TRBJ2-7, with D possibly matching TRBD2 (5 bases). This CDR3 is 14 amino acids long. Germline values: CDR1 SGHRS, CDR2 YFSETQ. V lost 3 bases and J 2 bases, leaving 12 bases between the germline ends. The CDR3 here is CASSSSEGTYEQYF. CDR3 sequence (DNA): TGCGCCAGCAGCTCATCTGAGGGAACCTACGAGCAGTACTTC.

The chain recombines TRBV4-2 with TRBJ2-1, with 9 positions matching TRBD2. The CDR3 has 17 amino acids. CDR1 and CDR2 (germline): LGHNA, YNFKEQ. The J segment lost 0 bases and the V segment lost 0 bases, leaving 3 bases of the junction unmatched. The CDR3 nucleotides read TGTGCCAGCAGCCAAGAGGATAGCGGGAGCTCCTACAATGAGCAGTTCTTC. Its protein is CASSQEDSGSSYNEQFF.

This clone was observed a handful of times. The rearrangement links TRBV18 to TRBJ1-5; possible D gene TRBD1, 5 bases. Looked up from germline, CDR1 is KGHSH and CDR2 is LQKENI. The CDR3 has 14 amino acids. V dropped 6 bases and J dropped 7 bases, with 16 bases sitting between them. Here the CDR3 DNA reads TGTGCCAGCTCCCCGGGGGGGGACGGACAGCCCCAGCATTTT. This codes for CASSPGGDGQPQHF.